This is a list of T cell receptor beta chains from one sample in a study of yellow fever vaccine responses in identical twins. MiXCR was run by TCRdb on the RT-PCR reads, yielding one entry per CDR3 protein. The table has 20,000 or so distinct CDR3 sequences, approximately 70% seen once. The source was T cells from blood (PBMCs), unsorted or a sorted subset (not recorded which), collected before or after yellow fever vaccination (not recorded which). The receptors derive from a woman aged 18-29 years who received the yellow fever vaccine. CDR3s include the opening cysteine and the closing phenylalanine or tryptophan. The D gene is left open where the match is weak. Size is omitted from some rows. Given values are once, few, many or a class for expanded clones.

clone_size j_call d_call v_call cdr3_nt cdr3_aa
NA TRBJ2-3 NA TRBV19 TGTGCCACCTCAGGGTCTAGCACAGATACGCAGTATTTT CATSGSSTDTQYF
NA TRBJ2-1 TRBD2 TRBV15 TGTGCCACCAGCAGAGATAGCCTCGGACTAGCTCTTTACAATGAGCAGTTCTTC CATSRDSLGLALYNEQFF
NA TRBJ2-1 NA TRBV28 TGTGCCAGCAGTTTGGGGGAGCAGTTCTTC CASSLGEQFF
NA TRBJ1-1 NA TRBV2 TGTGCCAGCAGGGAGGGTTTGGGCACTGAAGCTTTCTTT CASREGLGTEAFF
NA TRBJ2-1 TRBD1 TRBV5-1 TGCGCCAGCAGCTTGGAGGGACAGGGAAGGAATGAGCAGTTCTTC CASSLEGQGRNEQFF
NA TRBJ2-5 TRBD1 TRBV15 TGTGCCACCAGCAGAGATGGGGACAGGGCATCGGAGACCCAGTACTTC CATSRDGDRASETQYF
few TRBJ2-1 NA TRBV11-2 TGTGCCAGCAGCTCCCTAACACCCGCCGGCTACAATGAGCAGTTCTTC CASSSLTPAGYNEQFF
NA TRBJ1-4 NA TRBV12-3/TRBV12-4 TGTGCCAGCCTAGAGGGCGGCGCAACTAATGAAAAACTGTTTTTT CASLEGGATNEKLFF
NA TRBJ2-1 NA TRBV19 TGTGCCAGTAGTATGGCAGGGCTTGAGCAGTTCTTC CASSMAGLEQFF
NA TRBJ2-7 NA TRBV23-1 TGCGCCAGCAGTCAATCGGGGGAACGGCCTTGGGAGCAGTACTTC CASSQSGERPWEQYF